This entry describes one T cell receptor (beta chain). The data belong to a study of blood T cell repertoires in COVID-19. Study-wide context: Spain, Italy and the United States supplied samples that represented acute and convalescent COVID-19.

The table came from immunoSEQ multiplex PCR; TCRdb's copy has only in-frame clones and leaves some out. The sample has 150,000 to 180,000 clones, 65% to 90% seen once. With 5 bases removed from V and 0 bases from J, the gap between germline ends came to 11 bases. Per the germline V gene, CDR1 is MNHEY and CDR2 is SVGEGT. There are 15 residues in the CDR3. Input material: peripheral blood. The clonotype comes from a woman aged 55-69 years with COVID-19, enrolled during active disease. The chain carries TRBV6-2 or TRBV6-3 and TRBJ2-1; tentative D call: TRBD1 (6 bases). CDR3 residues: CASSNTGNSYNEQFF. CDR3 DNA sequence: TGTGCCAGCAGTAACACAGGGAACTCCTACAATGAGCAGTTCTTC.